This entry concerns a single TCR beta chain. Its antigen is still unknown. Presence of unique molecular identifiers characterized the TCR beta cDNA libraries. TCRdb called the PCR reads again in MiXCR, with one record for every CDR3 protein. The data show around 500,000 distinct CDR3 sequences, about a third seen once. This sample stems from a study of post-analysis software for immune sequencing data. Background on the study: Recorded subtypes: relapsing-remitting, secondary progressive, progressive-relapsing; some patients unannotated.

Trimming shortened V by 5 bases and J by 5 bases, and 9 bases separated the two germline ends. Germline assignment: CDR1 MDHEN and CDR2 SYDVKM. The CDR3 is 12 amino acids. Study results and limitations: Five or six TRBV segments, including TRBV5-6, TRBV5-1 and TRBV20-1, were more frequent in patients than controls. Same-batch samples co-clustered strongly by F measure.

The chain combines TRBV28 with TRBJ2-5; D not resolved. Material for sequencing was blood. The source is a girl aged 2 to 17 with multiple sclerosis. CDR3 sequence (DNA): TGTGCCAGCAGTCCACCTATCGAGACCCAGTACTTC. Its translation: CASSPPIETQYF. The variable domain in full, with the rest retrieved from reference TRBV28 and TRBJ2-5, is DVKVTQSSRYLVKRTGEKVFLECVQDMDHENMFWYRQDPGLGLRLIYFSYDVKMKEKGDIPEGYSVSREKKERFSLILESASTNQTSMYLCASSPPIETQYFGPGTRLLVL.